The present T cell receptor beta chain was sequenced within a study of T cells after yellow fever vaccination. Turning to the study itself: Memory subsets EM, EMRA, CM and Tscm were separated by sorting based on CD3, CD45RA, CCR7 and CD95.

This clonotype was found many times. Germline V gene sequence: CDR1 LGHDT, CDR2 YNNKEL (reference sequence). V trimming: 5 bases; J trimming: 7 bases; junction bases outside the gene matches: 12. The CDR3 consists of 16 residues. Whole-study findings and limits: Within the sorted memory subsets, almost all vaccine-responding clonotypes could not be detected on day 0. Only a small proportion of the clonotypes turned up in both the CD4 and the CD8 compartments, likely arising from convergent recombination.

From the 5' RACE reads, TCRdb called clonotypes with MiXCR, one entry per CDR3 protein. The repertoire includes about 26,000 distinct CDR3 sequences, 5.5% of them detected once, and about 10% sits in the top ten. The V and J genes are TRBV3-1 and TRBJ2-2; 8 nucleotides line up with TRBD2. The TCR was taken from a man aged 25-40 years who received the YFV17D yellow fever vaccine. Sequences were derived from PBMCs, either bulk or a sorted T-cell subset (CD4+, CD8+, memory, or dextramer-sorted; not recorded which), sampled 15 days after the yellow fever booster vaccination. CDR3 coding DNA: TGTGCCAGCAGCGCCCGACGAGCGGGGGCTGGCGGGGAGCTGTTTTTT. It yields the protein CASSARRAGAGGELFF.